The 23 T cell receptor beta chains listed next were all sequenced from one sample in a study of graft-versus-host responses after intestinal transplantation (dated by TCRdb to the early 2020s). The library came from the immunoSEQ multiplex PCR assay. TCRdb carries this immuneACCESS record with in-frame sequences only. Its versions omit some clonotypes, under half of them owing to an unresolved V gene in the studies checked, with the rest unexplained. In this sample the table shows 86,000 or so clones, under 95% of which occur a single time. The top ten constitute roughly 6% of the sample. The time point label, as the study defines it: cells obtained before transplantation from donor or recipient. These receptors' targets are unknown. Sequences were derived from unstimulated CD8+ T cells sorted from spleen or lymph node cells, sampled before intestinal transplant. The receptors originated from a human donor who received an intestinal transplant.

This clone was seen only a few times. The chain uses TRBV28 and TRBJ1-1; D call uncertain. CDR3 length equals 14 residues. V lost 3 bases and J lost 0, with 8 bases in between. CDR1 is MDHEN, CDR2 SYDVKM, per germline. The chain's CDR3 is CASSFPTMNTEAFF. CDR3 nucleotide sequence: TGTGCCAGCAGTTTCCCGACCATGAACACTGAAGCTTTCTTT.

Here the CDR3 DNA reads TGTGCCAGCAGCATAGTGGGACACTTCAATGAGCAGTTCTTC. Residues: CASSIVGHFNEQFF. This rearrangement joins TRBV7-6 to TRBJ2-1; perhaps TRBD1 as D (6 bases). V shed 5 bases and J shed 6 bases, with 14 bases lying between them. The germline CDR1 and CDR2 sequences are SGHVS and FNYEAQ. The CDR3 is 14 residues long.

The V call is TRBV5-6, the J call TRBJ1-2; a weak D match, TRBD1 (6 bases). Per the germline V gene, CDR1 is SGHDT and CDR2 is YYEEEE. V lost 0 bases, J lost 4 bases, and 10 bases lay in between. The CDR3 loop spans 14 amino acids. The chain's CDR3 is CASSLEGGGYGYTF. The CDR3 DNA reads as TGTGCCAGCAGCTTGGAGGGGGGCGGCTATGGCTACACCTTC.

This sequence joins TRBV7-9 and TRBJ2-1; 9 positions match TRBD2. The CDR3 spans 13 residues. The V and J ends lost 3 bases and 8 bases, in that order; junction bases with no gene match: 2. Germline V gene data show CDR1 as SEHNR and CDR2 as FQNEAQ (reference sequence). The CDR3 DNA is TGTGCCAGCAGCTTCGGACTAGCGTATGAGCAGTTCTTC. This encodes CASSFGLAYEQFF.

The chain recombines TRBV9 with TRBJ2-2, with D possibly being TRBD2 (6 bases). V was shortened by 3 bases and J by 3 bases, with 15 bases between the two germline ends. The CDR3 consists of 16 residues. Germline CDR1 is SGDLS and CDR2 is YYNGEE. The CDR3 DNA is TGTGCCAGCAGCGCCCCTAATGGCGGGGACACCGGGGAGCTGTTTTTT. Protein: CASSAPNGGDTGELFF. Drawing the rest from reference TRBV9 and TRBJ2-2, the complete variable domain is DSGVTQTPKHLITATGQRVTLRCSPRSGDLSVYWYQQSLDQGLQFLIQYYNGEERAKGNILERFSAQQFPDLHSELNLSSLELGDSALYFCASSAPNGGDTGELFFGEGSRLTVL.

This clone was detected once. This rearrangement joins TRBV11-2 to TRBJ2-7, with D perhaps assigned TRBD1 or TRBD2 (5 bases each). The V end was cut by 2 bases, the J end by 7 bases, with 24 bases between. This CDR3 has 17 residues. Per the germline V gene, CDR1 is SGHAT and CDR2 is FQNNGV. DNA for the CDR3: TGTGCCAGCAGCTTAAGCATACCGGTGGGACCCCTCGGTGAGCAGTACTTC. It codes for CASSLSIPVGPLGEQYF.

The rearrangement joins TRBV7-6 to TRBJ2-5; 12 bases agree with TRBD1. V lost 3 bases, J lost 2 bases, and 7 bases stayed unmatched. Germline CDR1 reads SGHVS; CDR2 reads FNYEAQ. The CDR3 covers 17 residues. In DNA form, the CDR3 reads TGTGCCAGCAGCTTCCCCGGGACAGGGGGCAGACAAGAGACCCAGTACTTC. It specifies CASSFPGTGGRQETQYF. The complete variable domain, with remaining parts taken from reference TRBV7-6 and TRBJ2-5, reads GAGVSQSPRYKVTKRGQDVALRCDPISGHVSLYWYRQALGQGPEFLTYFNYEAQQDKSGLPNDRFSAERPEGSISTLTIQRTEQRDSAMYRCASSFPGTGGRQETQYFGPGTRLLVL.

The chain carries TRBV7-9 and TRBJ1-5; 8 bases are a match to TRBD1. Germline assignment: CDR1 SEHNR and CDR2 FQNEAQ (reference sequence). V shed 4 bases, J shed 7 bases, and the junction held 9 bases outside the gene matches. This CDR3 spans 15 amino acids. Here the CDR3 reads CASSSQGAAGQPQHF. CDR3 nucleotide sequence: TGTGCCAGCAGCTCTCAGGGGGCAGCGGGGCAGCCCCAGCATTTT.

The V and J genes are TRBV15 and TRBJ2-7; D ambiguous. This CDR3 is built from 14 residues. V gave up 3 bases and J gave up 0 bases, with 9 bases separating them. CDR1 is LNHNV and CDR2 is YYDKDF in the germline V gene (reference sequence). The CDR3 sequence: CATSRVDPSYEQYF. The CDR3 DNA reads as TGTGCCACCAGCAGGGTCGACCCCTCCTACGAGCAGTACTTC.

V and J are TRBV6-5 and TRBJ1-5, with 7 bases aligning to TRBD1. Trimming removed 8 bases from V and 6 bases from J; junction bases left unmatched: 7. The germline gives CDR1 MNHEY, CDR2 SVGAGI. CDR3 length equals 13 residues. The CDR3 region has the DNA TGTGCCAGCGAGGGGGCCCGTAGTCAGCCCCAGCATTTT. This codes for CASEGARSQPQHF.

This chain joins TRBV6-5 and TRBJ1-1; D gene ambiguous. Germline CDR1 and CDR2: MNHEY and SVGAGI. The CDR3 runs 13 residues. The V end lost 6 bases, the J end lost 0 bases, and 8 bases lay between the germline ends. CDR3 in DNA: TGTGCCAGCAGGGTCTTCATGAACACTGAAGCTTTCTTT. Amino acids: CASRVFMNTEAFF.

The chain recombines TRBV13 with TRBJ1-4, with TRBD1 identical over 10 bases. The length of the CDR3 is 18 residues. CDR1 and CDR2 from the germline V gene are PRHDT and FYEKMQ (reference sequence). V lost 4 bases and J lost 3; bases outside the gene matches: 11. CDR3 amino acids: CASSSPGQGRGPNEKLFF. DNA for the CDR3: TGTGCCAGCAGCTCGCCGGGACAGGGGAGAGGGCCTAATGAAAAACTGTTTTTT.

This clone was recorded only once. The chain carries TRBV9 and TRBJ1-5; tentative D call: TRBD1 (5 bases). CDR3 length: 14 amino acids. Between the trimmed V and J ends, which lost 6 bases and 1 base, there was a span of 11 bases. Germline V gene sequence: CDR1 SGDLS, CDR2 YYNGEE. The CDR3 here is CASTRGDSNQPQHF. The CDR3, as DNA: TGTGCCAGCACCCGGGGGGACAGCAATCAGCCCCAGCATTTT.

The rearrangement links TRBV4-3 to TRBJ2-3; 7 bases agree with TRBD2. Germline CDR1 is LGHNA and CDR2 is YSLEER. The CDR3 is made up of 14 amino acids. The J segment lost 5 bases and the V segment lost 4 bases, leaving 6 bases of the junction unmatched. The chain's CDR3 is CASSLGGAGDTQYF. DNA for the CDR3: TGCGCCAGCAGCCTGGGAGGGGCCGGAGATACGCAGTATTTT.

The chain carries TRBV13 and TRBJ2-5, with a possible D match to TRBD2 (6 bases). The CDR3 is 16 residues long. Germline V lookup: CDR1 PRHDT, CDR2 FYEKMQ (reference sequence). V shed 1 base and J shed 2 bases, with 14 bases lying between them. DNA for the CDR3: TGTGCCAGCAGCTTAGAGGGACTGAGCAATCAAGAGACCCAGTACTTC. As protein: CASSLEGLSNQETQYF.

This clone was recorded once. The chain combines TRBV11-2 with TRBJ2-3; 13 bases match TRBD2. Germline trimming cut 5 bases from V and 4 bases from J; bases unmatched to any gene: 3. The length of the CDR3 is 15 residues. Germline V gene sequence: CDR1 SGHAT, CDR2 FQNNGV. CDR3 in DNA: TGTGCCAGCAGCAAACTAGCGGGAGGGCCAGATACGCAGTATTTT. Protein product: CASSKLAGGPDTQYF.

DNA for the CDR3: TGCGCCAGCAGCCACAACGGGCGGGAGTGGGGGTATGAGCAGTTCTTC. Translated: CASSHNGREWGYEQFF. This sequence joins TRBV4-1 and TRBJ2-1; 7 bases align to TRBD2. Germline V lookup: CDR1 MGHRA, CDR2 YSYEKL. The V gene end was trimmed by 3 bases and the J gene end by 8 bases; junction bases not matched to a gene: 13. The CDR3 consists of 16 residues.

The chain uses TRBV28 and TRBJ2-7; no clear D gene. Germline V gene lookup returns CDR1 MDHEN and CDR2 SYDVKM. V was cut by 6 bases and J by 6 bases, with 21 bases left in between. The CDR3 has 15 residues. The CDR3 coding sequence is TGTGCCAGCAGCCCAGACGACTCCCTACTTGGCGAGCAGTACTTC. Its translation is CASSPDDSLLGEQYF.

The gene calls are TRBV6-5 and TRBJ2-1, with 9 bases matching TRBD2. This CDR3 spans 14 amino acids. The V gene end was trimmed by 7 bases and the J gene end by 7 bases; junction bases not matched to a gene: 8. In germline, CDR1 is MNHEY, CDR2 SVGAGI. This CDR3 is CASTLAGTLNEQFF. The CDR3 coding sequence is TGTGCCAGCACCCTAGCGGGGACCTTAAATGAGCAGTTCTTC.

The rearrangement joins TRBV12-5 to TRBJ2-7; 11 bases are a match to TRBD1. The DNA end favors TRBJ2-1, so the J call may be wrong. This CDR3 spans 14 amino acids. The germline V gene has CDR1 LGHNT and CDR2 FRNRAP. In DNA, the CDR3 is TGTGCTAGTGGGACGTGGGACAGGGGGAATGAGCAGTTCTTC. Translated, it gives CASGTWDRGNEQFF.

This clone was seen just once. The rearrangement uses TRBV30 and TRBJ1-6, with no clear D. The CDR3 consists of 13 residues. Germline assignment: CDR1 GTSNPN and CDR2 SVGIG (reference sequence). V dropped 0 bases and J dropped 12 bases, with 12 bases sitting between them. CDR3 nucleotides: TGTGCCTGGAGTGTTTTGGGGAAAAAACCCCTCCACTTT. Translated, it gives CAWSVLGKKPLHF. Using reference TRBV30 and TRBJ1-6 for the parts outside the CDR3, the full variable domain is SQTIHQWPATLVQPVGSPLSLECTVEGTSNPNLYWYRQAAGRGLQLLFYSVGIGQISSEVPQNLSASRPQDRQFILSSKKLLLSDSGFYLCAWSVLGKKPLHFGNGTRLTVT.

The rearrangement uses TRBV13 and TRBJ1-1, with D possibly being TRBD1 (6 bases). Deletions cut 5 bases from V and 4 bases from J, with 14 bases between. The CDR3 has 14 amino acids. Germline lookup yields CDR1 PRHDT and CDR2 FYEKMQ (reference sequence). DNA for the CDR3: TGTGCCAGCAGCCTCGAGTCAGGGGCCACTGAAGCTTTCTTT. Translating it yields CASSLESGATEAFF.

CDR3 loop: CASSLRGSGNTIYF. For the CDR3, the DNA is TGTGCCAGCAGCTTGAGAGGGTCTGGAAACACCATATATTTT. The chain combines TRBV5-4 with TRBJ1-3, with no clear D. Looked up from germline, CDR1 is SGHNT and CDR2 is YYREEE (reference sequence). Trimming left V 1 base short and J 1 base short, with 6 bases between. The CDR3 runs 14 residues.